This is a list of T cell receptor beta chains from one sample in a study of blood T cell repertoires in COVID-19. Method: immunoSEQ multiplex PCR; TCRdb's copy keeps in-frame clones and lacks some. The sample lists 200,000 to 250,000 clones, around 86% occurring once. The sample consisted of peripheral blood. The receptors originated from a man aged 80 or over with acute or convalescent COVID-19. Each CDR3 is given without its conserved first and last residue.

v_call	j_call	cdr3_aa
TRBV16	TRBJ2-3	ASSQQRTDTQY
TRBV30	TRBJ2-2	AWSAKGTGRTGELF
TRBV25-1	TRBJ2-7	ASSETTGGPYEQY
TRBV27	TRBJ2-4	ASSLSQSKNIQY
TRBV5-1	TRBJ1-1	ASSLGGGNTEAF
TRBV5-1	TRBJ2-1	ASSLNPRTSGSTDEQF
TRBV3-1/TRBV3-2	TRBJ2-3	ASSRLDTQY
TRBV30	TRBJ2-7	AWSNGGSNSYEQY
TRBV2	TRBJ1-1	ASSRLGSTEAF
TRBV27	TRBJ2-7	ASRNRGSYEQY
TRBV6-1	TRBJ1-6	ASSEYINSPLH
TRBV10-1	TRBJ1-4	ASSGGTNEKLF
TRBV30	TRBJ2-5	AWGKEYQETQY
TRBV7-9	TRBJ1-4	ASSFATGSPEKLF
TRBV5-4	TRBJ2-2	ASRADRPGGELF
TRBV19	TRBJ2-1	ASSIRSGINEQF
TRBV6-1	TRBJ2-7	ASSDPRQAGRYEQY
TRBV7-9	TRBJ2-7	ASSFGTGFYEQY
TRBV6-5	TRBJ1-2	ASTRRNFNYGYT
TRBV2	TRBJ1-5	ASGGTGNQPQH
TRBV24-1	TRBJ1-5	ATSDAGQGRGQPQH
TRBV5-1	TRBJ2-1	ASSHGLDLLNEQF
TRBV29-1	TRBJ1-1	SVEEWEDTEAF
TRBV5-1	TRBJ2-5	ASSSGTSGQTQY
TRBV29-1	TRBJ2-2	SVEYGTQLAGVSGELF
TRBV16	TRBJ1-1	ASSRGQGDTEAF
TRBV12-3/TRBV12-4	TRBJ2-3	ASSPASGGTQY
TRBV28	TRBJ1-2	ASSQTGGYYGYT
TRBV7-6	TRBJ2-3	ASSPRTKSTDTQY
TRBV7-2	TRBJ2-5	ASGGGATQETQY
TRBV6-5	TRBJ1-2	ASSYTGTGFGYGYT
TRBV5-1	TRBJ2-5	ASSPGTGLETQY
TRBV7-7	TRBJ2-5	ASSFGPEETQY
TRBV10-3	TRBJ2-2	AISDPNRRGYIRTGELF
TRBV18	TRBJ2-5	ASSPAGGTETQY
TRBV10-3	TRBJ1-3	AISRDFSGNTIY
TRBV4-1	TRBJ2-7	ASSQASSAGVSYEQY
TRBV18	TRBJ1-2	ASSPDRGLGYT
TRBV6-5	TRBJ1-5	ASTGTGGQPQH
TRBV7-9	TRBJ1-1	ASRRQGRNTEAF
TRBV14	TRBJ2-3	ASSQRTGGNTDTQY